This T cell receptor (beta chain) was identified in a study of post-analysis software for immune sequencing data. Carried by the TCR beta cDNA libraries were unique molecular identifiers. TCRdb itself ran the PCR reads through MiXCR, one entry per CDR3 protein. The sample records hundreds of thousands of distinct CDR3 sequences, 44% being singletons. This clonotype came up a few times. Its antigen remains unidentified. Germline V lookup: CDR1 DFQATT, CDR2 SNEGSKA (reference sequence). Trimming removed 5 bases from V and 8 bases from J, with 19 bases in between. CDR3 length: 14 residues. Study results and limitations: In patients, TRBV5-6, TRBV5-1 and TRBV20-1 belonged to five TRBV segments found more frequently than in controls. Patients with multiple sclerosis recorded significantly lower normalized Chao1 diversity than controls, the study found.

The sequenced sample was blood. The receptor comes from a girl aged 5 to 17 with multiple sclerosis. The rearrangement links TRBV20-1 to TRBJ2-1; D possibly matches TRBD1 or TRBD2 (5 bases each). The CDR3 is CSAPNLNLGDEQFF. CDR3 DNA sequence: TGCAGTGCTCCAAATTTAAATCTGGGGGATGAGCAGTTCTTC.